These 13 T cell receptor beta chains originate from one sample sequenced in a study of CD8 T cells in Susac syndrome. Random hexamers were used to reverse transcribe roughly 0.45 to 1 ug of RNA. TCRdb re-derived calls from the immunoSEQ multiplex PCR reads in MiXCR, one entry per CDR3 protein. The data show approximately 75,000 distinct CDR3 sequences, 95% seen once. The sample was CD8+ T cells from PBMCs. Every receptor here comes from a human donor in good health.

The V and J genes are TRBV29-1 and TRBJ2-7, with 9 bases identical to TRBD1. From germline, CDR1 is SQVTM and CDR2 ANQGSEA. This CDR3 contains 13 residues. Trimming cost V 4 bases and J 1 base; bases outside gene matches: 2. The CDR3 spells CSVGDRASYEQYF. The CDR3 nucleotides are TGCAGCGTTGGGGACAGGGCTTCCTACGAGCAGTACTTC.

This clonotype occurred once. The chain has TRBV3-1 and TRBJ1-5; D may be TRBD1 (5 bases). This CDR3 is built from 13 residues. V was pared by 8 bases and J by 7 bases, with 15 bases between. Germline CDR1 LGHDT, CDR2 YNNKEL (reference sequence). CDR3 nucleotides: TGTGCCAGCGGATCATGGGGGGAACAGCCCCAGCATTTT. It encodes CASGSWGEQPQHF.

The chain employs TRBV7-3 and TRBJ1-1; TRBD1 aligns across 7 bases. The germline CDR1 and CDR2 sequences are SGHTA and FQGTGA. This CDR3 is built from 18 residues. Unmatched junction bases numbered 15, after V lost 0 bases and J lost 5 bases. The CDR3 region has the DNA TGTGCCAGCAGCTTAACGTTGGCAGGGGGTGAATCGGGAACTGAAGCTTTCTTT. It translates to CASSLTLAGGESGTEAFF.

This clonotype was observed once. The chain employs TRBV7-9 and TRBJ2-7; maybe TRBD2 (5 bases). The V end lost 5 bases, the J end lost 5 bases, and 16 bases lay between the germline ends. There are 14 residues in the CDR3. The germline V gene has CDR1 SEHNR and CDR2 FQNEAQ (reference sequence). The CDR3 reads CASSQEAFLNEQYV. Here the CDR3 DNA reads TGTGCCAGCAGCCAGGAGGCCTTTCTCAACGAGCAGTACGTC.

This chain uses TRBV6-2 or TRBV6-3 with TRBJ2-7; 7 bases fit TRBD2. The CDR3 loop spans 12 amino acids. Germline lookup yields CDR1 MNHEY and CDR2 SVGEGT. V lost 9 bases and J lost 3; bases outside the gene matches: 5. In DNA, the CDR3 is TGTGCCAGTTCCCTAGCGGACTACGAGCAGTACTTC. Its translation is CASSLADYEQYF.

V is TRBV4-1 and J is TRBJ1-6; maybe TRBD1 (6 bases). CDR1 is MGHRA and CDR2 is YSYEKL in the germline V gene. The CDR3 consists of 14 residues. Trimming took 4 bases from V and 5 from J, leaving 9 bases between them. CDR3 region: CASSRPGDNSPLHF. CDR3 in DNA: TGCGCCAGCAGCCGACCAGGGGATAATTCACCCCTCCACTTT.

The CDR3 nucleotides are TGTGCCAGCAGCTTATCACCGGGACAGGGGAATGGGGCCAACGTCCTGACTTTC. Its protein product is CASSLSPGQGNGANVLTF. The V call is TRBV11-2, the J call TRBJ2-6; 10 nucleotides align to TRBD1. The CDR3 is 18 amino acids. V shed 2 bases, J shed 3 bases, and the junction held 7 bases outside the gene matches. Germline V lookup: CDR1 SGHAT, CDR2 FQNNGV.

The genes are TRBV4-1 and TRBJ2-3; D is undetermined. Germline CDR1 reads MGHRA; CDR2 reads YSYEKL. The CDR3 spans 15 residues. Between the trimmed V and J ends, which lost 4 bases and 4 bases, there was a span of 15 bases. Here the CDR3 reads CASSRLSRPADTQYF. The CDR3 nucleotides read TGCGCCAGCAGCCGGCTCTCGAGGCCCGCAGATACGCAGTATTTT.

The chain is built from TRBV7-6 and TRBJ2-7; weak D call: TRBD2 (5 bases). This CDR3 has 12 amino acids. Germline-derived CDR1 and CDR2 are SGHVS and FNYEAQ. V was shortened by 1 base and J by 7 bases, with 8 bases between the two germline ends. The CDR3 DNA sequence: TGTGCCAGCAGCTTAGTTCCGGGGGAGCAGTACTTC. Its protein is CASSLVPGEQYF.

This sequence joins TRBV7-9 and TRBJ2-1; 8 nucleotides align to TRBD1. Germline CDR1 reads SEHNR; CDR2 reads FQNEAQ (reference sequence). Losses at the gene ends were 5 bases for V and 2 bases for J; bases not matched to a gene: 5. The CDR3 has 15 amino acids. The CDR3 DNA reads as TGTGCCAGCAGCCCCGGACAGGGTACCTACAATGAGCAGTTCTTC. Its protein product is CASSPGQGTYNEQFF.

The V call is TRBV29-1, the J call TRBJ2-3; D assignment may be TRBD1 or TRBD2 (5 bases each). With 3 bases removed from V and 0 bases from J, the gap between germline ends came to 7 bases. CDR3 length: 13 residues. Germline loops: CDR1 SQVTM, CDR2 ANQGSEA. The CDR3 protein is CSVDRDSTDTQYF. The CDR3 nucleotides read TGCAGCGTTGATAGGGACAGCACAGATACGCAGTATTTT.

The CDR3 reads CASSQGQNTGELFF. CDR3 DNA sequence: TGTGCCAGCAGCCAAGGACAGAACACCGGGGAGCTGTTTTTT. The chain recombines TRBV6-1 with TRBJ2-2; a weak D match, TRBD1 (5 bases). Trimming removed 6 bases from V and 1 base from J, with 9 bases in between. Germline loops: CDR1 MNHNS, CDR2 SASEGT. The CDR3 covers 14 residues.

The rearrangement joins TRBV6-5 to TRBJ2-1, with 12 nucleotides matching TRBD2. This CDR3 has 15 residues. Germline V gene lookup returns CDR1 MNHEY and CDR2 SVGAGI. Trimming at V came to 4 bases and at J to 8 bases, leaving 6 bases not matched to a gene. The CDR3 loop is CASSSLAGGYYEQFF. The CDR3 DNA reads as TGTGCCAGCAGTTCCCTAGCGGGGGGGTACTATGAGCAGTTCTTC.